This T cell receptor beta chain derives from a study of technical replicates of blood from a handful of donors. Profiling relied on immunoSEQ multiplex PCR, and the TCRdb table lists in-frame clones only, not all of them. The sample holds 70,000 to 85,000 clones, 90% to 95% seen once. V shed 3 bases and J 4 bases; nucleotides not matched to a gene: 3. The germline gives CDR1 MGHRA, CDR2 YSYEKL. The CDR3 is made up of 14 amino acids. The chain joins TRBV4-1 to TRBJ2-5; 9 bases map to TRBD1. The clonotype comes from a human donor in good health. Specimen: T cells isolated from PBMCs. This CDR3 is CASSQGQGVETQYF. In DNA, the CDR3 is TGCGCCAGCAGCCAGGGACAGGGAGTAGAGACCCAGTACTTC.